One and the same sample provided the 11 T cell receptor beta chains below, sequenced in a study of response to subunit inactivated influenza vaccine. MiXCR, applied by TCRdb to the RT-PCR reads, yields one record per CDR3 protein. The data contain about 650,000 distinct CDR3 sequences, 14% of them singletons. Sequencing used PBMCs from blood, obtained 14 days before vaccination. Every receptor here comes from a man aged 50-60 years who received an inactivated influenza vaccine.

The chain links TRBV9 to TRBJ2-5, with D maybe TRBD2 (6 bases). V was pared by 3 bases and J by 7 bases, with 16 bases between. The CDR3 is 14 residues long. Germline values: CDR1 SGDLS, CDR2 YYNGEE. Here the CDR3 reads CASSADQAGGTQYF. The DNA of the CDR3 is TGTGCCAGCAGCGCGGACCAGGCCGGGGGGACCCAGTACTTC.

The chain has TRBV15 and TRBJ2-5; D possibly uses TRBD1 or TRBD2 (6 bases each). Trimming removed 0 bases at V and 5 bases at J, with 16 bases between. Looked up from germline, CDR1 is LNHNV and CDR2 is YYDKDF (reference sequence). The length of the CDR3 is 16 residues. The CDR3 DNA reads TGTGCCACCAGCAGAGATACAACGGGGGCGGGTGAGACCCAGTACTTC. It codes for CATSRDTTGAGETQYF. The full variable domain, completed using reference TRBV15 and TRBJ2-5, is DAMVIQNPRYQVTQFGKPVTLSCSQTLNHNVMYWYQQKSSQAPKLLFHYYDKDFNNEADTPDNFQSRRPNTSFCFLDIRSPGLGDTAMYLCATSRDTTGAGETQYFGPGTRLLVL.

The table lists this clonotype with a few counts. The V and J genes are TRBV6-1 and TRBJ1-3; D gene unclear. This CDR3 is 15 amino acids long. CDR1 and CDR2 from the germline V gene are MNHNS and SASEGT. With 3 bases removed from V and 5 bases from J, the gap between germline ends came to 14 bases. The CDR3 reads CASSEYWLGRNTIYF. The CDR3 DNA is TGTGCCAGCAGTGAGTACTGGCTGGGGAGAAACACCATATATTTT.

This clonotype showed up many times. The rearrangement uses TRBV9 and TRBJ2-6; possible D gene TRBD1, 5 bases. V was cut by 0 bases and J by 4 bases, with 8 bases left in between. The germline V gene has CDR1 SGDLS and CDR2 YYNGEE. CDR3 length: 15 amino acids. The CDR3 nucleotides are TGTGCCAGCAGCGTAGTGGGGCAAGGGGCCAACGTCCTGACTTTC. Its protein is CASSVVGQGANVLTF.

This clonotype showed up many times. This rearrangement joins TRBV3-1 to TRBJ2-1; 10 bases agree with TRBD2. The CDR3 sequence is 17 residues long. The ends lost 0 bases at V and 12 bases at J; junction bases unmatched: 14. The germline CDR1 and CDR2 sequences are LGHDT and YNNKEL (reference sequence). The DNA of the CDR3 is TGTGCCAGCAGCCAAGATTTGCGTCTAGCGGGGGAACTGGGGCAGTTCTTC. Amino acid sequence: CASSQDLRLAGELGQFF.

The CDR3, as DNA: TGTGCCAGCAGGACCACGGGGGGGAGCTCCTACAATGAGCAGTTCTTC. It translates to CASRTTGGSSYNEQFF. The J gene is TRBJ2-1, the V gene TRBV7-9; 8 bases agree with TRBD2. This CDR3 is built from 16 residues. V was clipped by 6 bases and J by 0 bases; unmatched bases: 7. Germline V gene data show CDR1 as SEHNR and CDR2 as FQNEAQ (reference sequence).

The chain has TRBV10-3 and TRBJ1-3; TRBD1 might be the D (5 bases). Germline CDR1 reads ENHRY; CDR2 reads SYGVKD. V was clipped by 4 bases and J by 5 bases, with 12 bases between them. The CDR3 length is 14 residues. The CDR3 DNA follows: TGTGCCATCAGTGCCGAGAAGGGGAGAAACACCATATATTTT. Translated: CAISAEKGRNTIYF.

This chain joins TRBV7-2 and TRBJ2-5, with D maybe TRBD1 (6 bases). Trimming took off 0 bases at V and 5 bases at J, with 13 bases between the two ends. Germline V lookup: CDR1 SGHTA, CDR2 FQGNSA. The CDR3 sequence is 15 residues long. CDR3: CASSLAIRGGETQYF. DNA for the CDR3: TGTGCCAGCAGCTTAGCGATCAGGGGCGGCGAGACCCAGTACTTC.

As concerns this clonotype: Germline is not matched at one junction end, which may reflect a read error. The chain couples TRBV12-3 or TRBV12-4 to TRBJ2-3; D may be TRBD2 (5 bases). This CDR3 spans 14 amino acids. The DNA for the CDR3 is TGTGACAGCAGCATGGCGGGCCGCACAGATACGCAGTATTTT. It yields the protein CDSSMAGRTDTQYF.

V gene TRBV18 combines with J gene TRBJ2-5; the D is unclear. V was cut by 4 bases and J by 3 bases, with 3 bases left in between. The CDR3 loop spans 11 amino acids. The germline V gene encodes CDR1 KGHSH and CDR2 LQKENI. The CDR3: CASSQKETQYF. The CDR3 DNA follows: TGTGCCAGCTCACAGAAAGAGACCCAGTACTTC.

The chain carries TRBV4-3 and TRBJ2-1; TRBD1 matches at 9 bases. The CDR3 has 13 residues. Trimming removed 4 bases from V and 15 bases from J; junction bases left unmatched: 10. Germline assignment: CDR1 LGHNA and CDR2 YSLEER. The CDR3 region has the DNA TGCGCCAGCAGCCCTAGATTGGGACAGGGAAGGTTCTTC. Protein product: CASSPRLGQGRFF.